This T cell receptor (beta chain) came from a study of shared clonotypes between healthy human individuals. The donors were adults (healthy and HIV-negative) with no recent acute infections or vaccinations. Method: immunoSEQ multiplex PCR; TCRdb's copy keeps in-frame clones and lacks some. Here the sample spans roughly 2.2 million clones, around 93% being singletons. This CDR3 has 15 amino acids. Germline V gene data show CDR1 as ENHRY and CDR2 as SYGVKD. The origin of this receptor is a man younger than 35 in good health. Some clones in this sample may be carry-over from other donors' samples. The sample taken for sequencing was naive CD4+ T cells from PBMCs. Specified subset: CD45RA+ positively selected. The chain joins TRBV10-3 to TRBJ2-5; no clear D. The J call is uncertain, as TRBJ2-7 better fits the DNA end. The CDR3 bases are TGTGCCATCAGTGAGAAAGGAGACGGAGCCTACGAGCAGTACTTC. This sequence encodes CAISEKGDGAYEQYF.